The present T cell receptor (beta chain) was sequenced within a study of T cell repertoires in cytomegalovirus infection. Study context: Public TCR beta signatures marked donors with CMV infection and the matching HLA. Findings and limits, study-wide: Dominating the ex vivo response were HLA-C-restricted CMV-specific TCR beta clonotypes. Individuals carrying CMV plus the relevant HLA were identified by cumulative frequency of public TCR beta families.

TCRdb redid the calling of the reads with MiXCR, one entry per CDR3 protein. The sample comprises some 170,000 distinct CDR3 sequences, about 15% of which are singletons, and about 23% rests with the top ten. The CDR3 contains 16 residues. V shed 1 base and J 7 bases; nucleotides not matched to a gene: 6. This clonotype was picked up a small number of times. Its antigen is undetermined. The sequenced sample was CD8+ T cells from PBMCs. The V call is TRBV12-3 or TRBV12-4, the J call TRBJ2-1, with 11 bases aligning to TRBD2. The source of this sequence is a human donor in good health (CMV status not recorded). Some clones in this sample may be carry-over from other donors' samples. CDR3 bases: TGTGCCAGCAGTTTAGAATTAGCGGGGGGGCTGAATGAGCAGTTCTTC. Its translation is CASSLELAGGLNEQFF.